One T cell receptor beta chain is described in this entry. Its antigen is currently unknown. These data come from a study of T cell clusters in autoimmune cytopenias. About the research overall: The median distinct TRB clonotype count was under 3,000 per sample, from a median roughly 51,000 reads. General study findings and limits: The T cell clusters came from computational analysis alone and lack functional validation. Exclusive TRB clusters were 2.5 to 3.5-fold more numerous in healthy donors than in active autoimmune hepatitis. TRB repertoire shifts in secondary cytopenia and chronic lymphocytic leukemia mostly reflected lymphoma, not autoimmunity.

TRB was amplified from approximately 230 ng of peripheral blood genomic DNA per sample. One tube held mixed TRB-A and TRB-B primer pools for touch-down PCR. Using the multiplex PCR reads, TCRdb records one entry per CDR3 protein without DNA. The sample has 9,500 to 15,000 distinct CDR3 sequences. This CDR3 region has 14 residues. Per germline, CDR1 MNHEY and CDR2 SMNVEV (reference sequence). This clonotype originated in a human donor with an autoimmune cytopenia or autoimmune hepatitis (not recorded which). Sequencing was performed on peripheral blood. The rearrangement joins TRBV27 to TRBJ2-3. CDR3 in amino acids: CASSLLAGTDTQYF.